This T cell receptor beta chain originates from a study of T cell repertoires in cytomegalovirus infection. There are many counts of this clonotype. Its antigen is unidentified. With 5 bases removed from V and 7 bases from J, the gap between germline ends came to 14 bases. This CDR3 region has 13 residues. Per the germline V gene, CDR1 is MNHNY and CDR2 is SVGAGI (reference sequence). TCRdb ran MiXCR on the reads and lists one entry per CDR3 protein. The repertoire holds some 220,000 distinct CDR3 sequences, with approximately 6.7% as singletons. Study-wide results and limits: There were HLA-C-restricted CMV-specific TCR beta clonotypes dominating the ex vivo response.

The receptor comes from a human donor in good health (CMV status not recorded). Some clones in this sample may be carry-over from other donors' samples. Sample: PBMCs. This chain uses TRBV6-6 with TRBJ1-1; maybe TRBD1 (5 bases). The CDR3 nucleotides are TGTGCCAGCAGTCACCCGGGGGAGTTTGAAGCTTTCTTT. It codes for CASSHPGEFEAFF.